This TCR beta chain was documented in a study of PD-L1 blockade in urothelial cancer. Every PCR received spiked-in synthetic TCR analog templates. Libraries were prepared by immunoSEQ multiplex PCR; TCRdb keeps only in-frame clonotypes and omits some of them. The sample has just under 30,000 clones, around 87% seen once. The CDR3 has 18 amino acids. CDR1 is KGHSH and CDR2 is LQKENI in the germline V gene. The trim removed 6 bases at V and 0 bases at J, leaving 13 bases unmatched. Study observations and caveats: Better survival was predicted when blood TCR clonality before treatment fell below the median. Clones that were tumor-associated expanded more in the blood of durable-benefit patients at 3 weeks.

As to this clone: The target antigen is unknown.

Locally advanced or metastatic urothelial carcinoma affected the patients. This TCR was recovered from a man between 45 and 60 years old with urothelial cancer. This specimen consisted of PBMCs, obtained around atezolizumab (anti-PD-L1) treatment. This chain links TRBV18 with TRBJ2-3; 9 bases match TRBD2. CDR3 region: CASSPVTSGSPSTDTQYF. The CDR3 DNA is TGTGCCAGCTCGCCGGTGACTAGCGGAAGCCCTAGCACAGATACGCAGTATTTT.